Listed here is a single TCR beta chain. Antigen: not known. Carrying UMI labels, the TRB cDNA libraries were prepared through 5' RACE. TCRdb reprocessed the 5' RACE reads, keeping one entry per CDR3 protein, no DNA. This sample contains 50,000 to 55,000 distinct CDR3 sequences. The germline CDR1 and CDR2 sequences are SGHTA and FQGNSA. This CDR3 region has 16 residues. The entry originates in a study of CXCR3-negative and CXCR3-positive naive CD8 T cells. General study findings and limits: CXCR3-positive naive cells carried more hydrophobic TRB CDR3s than CXCR3-negative ones. Naive cells, whether CXCR3-negative or CXCR3-positive, had similar TRBV-TRBJ usage, while memory cells differed.

The receptor was isolated from a human donor in good health. Some clones in this sample may be carry-over from other donors' samples. Input material: naive CXCR3- CD8+ T cells from blood. As for subset: CD45RO-CCR7+CD27+CD95- naive CD8+ T cells lacking CXCR3 (TNR3-). The chain carries TRBV7-2 and TRBJ2-1; TCRdb picks TRBD1, but there is no DNA to check that call. CDR3 sequence: CASSDGAGASYNEQFF.